Below are 12 T cell receptor beta chains sequenced from a single sample in a study of cytomegalovirus exposure and HLA in healthy donors. PCR was performed using 60 Vbeta and 13 Jbeta primers. TCRdb's copy holds only in-frame clones and misses some; the assay was immunoSEQ multiplex PCR. This table holds approximately 140,000 clones. What was sequenced was PBMCs. These receptor sequences come from a woman aged 45-65 years in good health and CMV-seronegative.

The chain has TRBV11-1 and TRBJ1-1; weak D call: TRBD1 (5 bases). Germline CDR1 reads SGHAT; CDR2 reads FQDESV (reference sequence). This CDR3 has 14 residues. Trimming took off 5 bases at V and 1 base at J, with 11 bases between the two ends. The CDR3 loop is CASSGMGGNTEAFF. In DNA form, the CDR3 reads TGTGCCAGCAGCGGCATGGGGGGGAACACTGAAGCTTTCTTT.

The rearrangement links TRBV7-3 to TRBJ2-1, with a possible D match to TRBD1 (7 bases). Germline V gene lookup returns CDR1 SGHTA and CDR2 FQGTGA. The CDR3 sequence is 15 residues long. V gave up 3 bases and J gave up 7 bases, with 16 bases separating them. CDR3 protein: CASSFTGAGGNEQFF. CDR3 coding DNA: TGTGCCAGCAGCTTTACAGGGGCAGGGGGGAATGAGCAGTTCTTC.

V usage is TRBV9 and J usage is TRBJ1-5; 9 nucleotides line up with TRBD1. The germline V gene encodes CDR1 SGDLS and CDR2 YYNGEE. V was pared by 3 bases and J by 6 bases, with 7 bases of the junction left unmatched. The CDR3 covers 15 residues. CDR3 sequence reads: CASSDSGTGFQPQHF. CDR3 coding DNA: TGTGCCAGCAGCGACTCCGGGACAGGGTTTCAGCCCCAGCATTTT. The full variable domain, with the rest looked up from reference TRBV9 and TRBJ1-5, is DSGVTQTPKHLITATGQRVTLRCSPRSGDLSVYWYQQSLDQGLQFLIQYYNGEERAKGNILERFSAQQFPDLHSELNLSSLELGDSALYFCASSDSGTGFQPQHFGDGTRLSIL.

This chain connects TRBV6-1 to TRBJ2-1; 7 bases line up with TRBD2. V was pared by 0 bases and J by 9 bases, with 8 bases of the junction left unmatched. There are 15 residues in the CDR3. Germline V gives CDR1 MNHNS, CDR2 SASEGT. The CDR3 region is CASSEAAGATGEQFF. The DNA of the CDR3 is TGTGCCAGCAGTGAAGCGGCGGGAGCTACAGGTGAGCAGTTCTTC.

The rearrangement uses TRBV2 and TRBJ2-7, with TRBD2 matching 7 bases. CDR3 size: 15 residues. In germline, CDR1 is SNHLY, CDR2 FYNNEI. The V segment lost 7 bases and the J segment 2 bases; nucleotides outside the gene matches: 11. The DNA for the CDR3 is TGTGCCAGCATGGGGGGGTGGGTGCCTACCTACGAGCAGTACTTC. Protein sequence: CASMGGWVPTYEQYF.

The chain couples TRBV28 to TRBJ2-7; D unclear. The V gene's germline CDR1 is MDHEN and CDR2 SYDVKM. V shed 3 bases and J shed 3 bases, with 12 bases lying between them. This CDR3 comprises 14 residues. The CDR3, as DNA: TGTGCCAGCAGTTTCCAACAGACCCGCTACGAGCAGTACTTC. Its protein product is CASSFQQTRYEQYF.

Concerning this clone: The junction shows a germline mismatch at one end, possibly a read error. The genes are TRBV2 and TRBJ2-2, with a weak D call TRBD2 (7 bases). The length of the CDR3 is 12 residues. Germline V CDR1 and CDR2: SNHLY, FYNNEI. For the CDR3, the DNA is TGTGCCAGCAGTGAAGGGGGGGGGCCTGAAGTTTTT. Translated: CASSEGGGPEVF.

V is TRBV18 and J is TRBJ2-1; TRBD2 matches at 7 bases. This CDR3 comprises 15 residues. V gave up 5 bases and J gave up 7 bases; unmatched junction bases: 11. The germline V gene has CDR1 KGHSH and CDR2 LQKENI. The CDR3 here is CASSSRDRGVNEQFF. The CDR3, as DNA: TGTGCCAGCTCATCCCGGGATCGGGGGGTAAATGAGCAGTTCTTC.

This chain connects TRBV7-9 to TRBJ2-7; 9 positions match TRBD1. The germline CDR1 and CDR2 sequences are SEHNR and FQNEAQ (reference sequence). J was trimmed by 2 bases and V by 4 bases; bases with no gene match: 3. The CDR3 runs to 14 residues. CDR3 coding DNA: TGTGCCAGCAGCTCCGGACAGGGGACCTACGAGCAGTACTTC. Protein sequence: CASSSGQGTYEQYF.

The J gene is TRBJ2-3, the V gene TRBV5-1, with 11 bases matching TRBD2. V lost 4 bases to trimming and J lost 5 bases; unmatched junction nucleotides: 15. Germline values: CDR1 SGHRS, CDR2 YFSETQ. The CDR3 is 18 amino acids. CDR3 coding DNA: TGCGCCAGCAGCCAGAACCCAATAGCGGGGGGGCCGGTAGATACGCAGTATTTT. Amino acids: CASSQNPIAGGPVDTQYF.

V is TRBV15 and J is TRBJ2-7; D not resolved. Germline loops: CDR1 LNHNV, CDR2 YYDKDF (reference sequence). This CDR3 spans 12 amino acids. Between the trimmed V and J ends, which lost 5 bases and 7 bases, there was a span of 12 bases. The chain's CDR3 is CATSPPRREQYF. The CDR3 nucleotides are TGTGCCACCAGCCCTCCCCGCCGGGAGCAGTACTTC.

The CDR3 nucleotides are TGTGCCAGCAGCTTTATAGCCGGGAACCGAGGCGAAGCTTTCTTT. It specifies CASSFIAGNRGEAFF. The V gene is TRBV11-2, the J gene TRBJ1-1; D remains unclear. V shed 3 bases and J shed 8 bases, with 19 bases lying between them. The CDR3 runs to 15 residues. Germline lookup yields CDR1 SGHAT and CDR2 FQNNGV.